This T cell receptor (beta chain) was sequenced for a study of human T cells and chemical hapten exposure. In the library, unique molecular identifiers were attached to individual cDNA molecules. TCRdb recomputed calls from the RACE reads with MiXCR, one row per CDR3 protein. The table has over 85,000 distinct CDR3 sequences, roughly an eighth seen once. With respect to this clonotype: Antigen unknown. The junction does not match germline at one end; this may be a read error.

Study-wide results and limits: All donors were alopecia patients, so their immunity may differ from that of healthy people.

The CDR3 is made up of 17 amino acids. Germline assignment: CDR1 MNHEY and CDR2 SVGAGI. Time point meaning: patch test 1, 2 weeks after DPC sensitization. Treatment denoted: therapeutic diphenylcyclopropenone sensitization with weekly scalp DPC. Samples of blood were obtained prior to the application of each patch test. Specimen: whole blood, collected in connection with sensitization to the hapten diphenylcyclopropenone (DPC). V is TRBV6-5 and J is TRBJ1-6; the D is unclear. The receptor comes from a woman aged 40 to 50 with alopecia areata. Some clones in this sample may be carry-over from other donors' samples. The CDR3 loop reads CASSPSGGFSHNSPLHF. The CDR3 bases are TGTGCCAGCAGTCCGTCGGGAGGCTTCTCCCATAATTCACCCCTCCACTTT.